These T cell receptor beta chains were read from a single sample in a study of CD8 T cells in ankylosing spondylitis. TCRdb independently ran MiXCR on the 5' RACE reads; one entry per CDR3 protein. Counted here are about 340,000 distinct CDR3 sequences, under 15% occurring once; the ten biggest clones make up 1.1%. Sequences were obtained from blood, either unsorted or a sorted T cell fraction (not recorded which). The receptors derive from a male donor with ankylosing spondylitis or in good health (not recorded which). CDR3s include the opening cysteine and the closing phenylalanine or tryptophan. The D gene is left open where the match is weak. Some rows mark clone size as missing; the rest say once, few, many or name a class of expanded clone.

j_gene: TRBJ2-7; v_gene: TRBV29-1; abundance: few; d_gene: .; CDR3nt: TGCAGCGTTGAGGCAGGGGTGACCTACGAGCAGTACTTC; CDR3aa: CSVEAGVTYEQYF
j_gene: TRBJ2-7; v_gene: TRBV5-6; abundance: .; d_gene: TRBD2; CDR3nt: TGTGCCAGCAGCTCCTTCGGGGGGTCTAGCTCCTACGAGCAGTACTTC; CDR3aa: CASSSFGGSSSYEQYF
j_gene: TRBJ1-4; v_gene: TRBV5-1; abundance: .; d_gene: .; CDR3nt: TGCGCCAGCAGAGGGGGTCGAGAAAAACTGTTTTTT; CDR3aa: CASRGGREKLFF
j_gene: TRBJ1-1; v_gene: TRBV15; abundance: .; d_gene: .; CDR3nt: TGTGCCACCAGGATGGACGGTGTAACTGAAGCTTTCTTT; CDR3aa: CATRMDGVTEAFF
j_gene: TRBJ2-5; v_gene: TRBV5-1; abundance: many; d_gene: .; CDR3nt: TGCGCCAGCAGCGCCGGACAGCTCATTAATCAAGAGACCCAGTACTTC; CDR3aa: CASSAGQLINQETQYF
j_gene: TRBJ2-3; v_gene: TRBV5-1; abundance: many; d_gene: .; CDR3nt: TGCGCCAGCAGCTTGGGGAGGGGGGAATCAGATACGCAGTATTTT; CDR3aa: CASSLGRGESDTQYF
j_gene: TRBJ2-1; v_gene: TRBV4-1; abundance: few; d_gene: TRBD2; CDR3nt: TGCGCCAGCAGCCAAGTGGGGGTAGCGGGAGTAAATGAGCAGTTCTTC; CDR3aa: CASSQVGVAGVNEQFF
j_gene: TRBJ2-1; v_gene: TRBV29-1; abundance: few; d_gene: TRBD2; CDR3nt: TGCAGCGTTGTTGTCGCGGGAGTGGAGCAGTTCTTC; CDR3aa: CSVVVAGVEQFF
j_gene: TRBJ1-2; v_gene: TRBV3-1; abundance: .; d_gene: .; CDR3nt: TGTGCCAGCAGCCAAATCGTAGGCGGGAATGGCTACACCTTC; CDR3aa: CASSQIVGGNGYTF
j_gene: TRBJ2-7; v_gene: TRBV5-1; abundance: .; d_gene: TRBD2; CDR3nt: TGCGCCAGCAGCTTGGATAGCGGGAGGACGTACGAGCAGTACTTC; CDR3aa: CASSLDSGRTYEQYF
j_gene: TRBJ2-3; v_gene: TRBV12-3/TRBV12-4; abundance: many; d_gene: .; CDR3nt: TGTGCCAGCAGTTTGATACAGGGCTACACAGATACGCAGTATTTT; CDR3aa: CASSLIQGYTDTQYF
j_gene: TRBJ2-7; v_gene: TRBV7-9; abundance: few; d_gene: .; CDR3nt: TGTGCCAGCAGCTTGGGCACGAGCTCCTACGAGCAGTACTTC; CDR3aa: CASSLGTSSYEQYF
j_gene: TRBJ2-4; v_gene: TRBV7-2; abundance: .; d_gene: .; CDR3nt: TGTGCCAGCAGCTTAGAGCCCAAAAACATTCAGTACTTC; CDR3aa: CASSLEPKNIQYF
j_gene: TRBJ2-7; v_gene: TRBV5-4; abundance: few; d_gene: .; CDR3nt: TGTGCCAGCAGCTTGGCCCAATACCCCTACGAGCAGTACTTC; CDR3aa: CASSLAQYPYEQYF
j_gene: TRBJ2-1; v_gene: TRBV6-2/TRBV6-3; abundance: few; d_gene: TRBD2; CDR3nt: TGTGCCAGCAGTCGACACACCACCAGCGGGAGCTACAATGAGCAGTTCTTC; CDR3aa: CASSRHTTSGSYNEQFF
j_gene: TRBJ1-1; v_gene: TRBV5-6; abundance: .; d_gene: .; CDR3nt: TGTGCCAGCAGCCCCCCAAGGCAGTCGAACACTGAAGCTTTCTTT; CDR3aa: CASSPPRQSNTEAFF
j_gene: TRBJ2-4; v_gene: TRBV5-1; abundance: many; d_gene: TRBD1; CDR3nt: TGCGCCAGCAGCCCCAGGACAGGGGGCGAAGGATACATTCAGTACTTC; CDR3aa: CASSPRTGGEGYIQYF
j_gene: TRBJ2-7; v_gene: TRBV18; abundance: .; d_gene: TRBD1; CDR3nt: TGTGCCAGCTCACCGGACAGGGGAAGGTCCTACGAGCAGTACTTC; CDR3aa: CASSPDRGRSYEQYF
j_gene: TRBJ2-5; v_gene: TRBV5-1; abundance: .; d_gene: .; CDR3nt: TGCGCCAGCAGCTTGGCCGGAGGGCTCCTCCAAGAGACCCAGTACTTC; CDR3aa: CASSLAGGLLQETQYF
j_gene: TRBJ2-1; v_gene: TRBV29-1; abundance: few; d_gene: .; CDR3nt: TGCAGCGTTCTGACGGTGCATGAGCAGTTCTTC; CDR3aa: CSVLTVHEQFF
j_gene: TRBJ2-1; v_gene: TRBV4-1; abundance: .; d_gene: .; CDR3nt: TGCGCCAGCAGCCTCCCGACTACGGTCTACAATGAGCAGTTCTTC; CDR3aa: CASSLPTTVYNEQFF
j_gene: TRBJ2-1; v_gene: TRBV9; abundance: few; d_gene: .; CDR3nt: TGTGCCAGCAGCGTAGACCACAATGAGCAGTTCTTC; CDR3aa: CASSVDHNEQFF
j_gene: TRBJ1-1; v_gene: TRBV12-3/TRBV12-4; abundance: few; d_gene: TRBD1; CDR3nt: TGTGCCAGCATTCGAGGGGACAGCGGGATGGCTTTCTTT; CDR3aa: CASIRGDSGMAFF
j_gene: TRBJ1-1; v_gene: TRBV2; abundance: .; d_gene: .; CDR3nt: TGTGCCAGCAGTTTAACCGGGGCTGGGGACACTGAAGCTTTCTTT; CDR3aa: CASSLTGAGDTEAFF
j_gene: TRBJ2-2; v_gene: TRBV5-1; abundance: many; d_gene: .; CDR3nt: TGCGCCAGCAGCCCCCAAGGCGGGAACACCGGGGAGCTGTTTTTT; CDR3aa: CASSPQGGNTGELFF
j_gene: TRBJ2-7; v_gene: TRBV5-1; abundance: few; d_gene: .; CDR3nt: TGCGCCAGCAGCCCGAGCATTGGGCGCGAGCAGTACTTC; CDR3aa: CASSPSIGREQYF
j_gene: TRBJ2-7; v_gene: TRBV30; abundance: .; d_gene: TRBD1; CDR3nt: TGTGCCTGGAGCCCGGACAGGTACGAGCAGTACTTC; CDR3aa: CAWSPDRYEQYF
j_gene: TRBJ2-3; v_gene: TRBV24-1; abundance: .; d_gene: TRBD1; CDR3nt: TGTGCCACCAGTGATACCGGACAGGGGGGAGATACGCAGTATTTT; CDR3aa: CATSDTGQGGDTQYF